The T cell receptor beta chain under discussion was sequenced for a study of blood T cell repertoires in COVID-19. The overall study: Samples representing acute and convalescent COVID-19 were sourced from the United States, Italy and Spain. PBMCs, B-cell-depleted T cells, or T cells were the source of the cDNA or gDNA that made up the material.

Authors' analysis steps: Reference gene primer amplification yielded estimated nucleated cell counts. Assay used: immunoSEQ multiplex PCR; TCRdb lists only in-frame clones, some missing. The D gene and trimming were derived from the DNA, and the V and J assignments and clone size from that table. The sample lists fewer than 250,000 clones; 88% were seen once. V was clipped by 8 bases and J by 4 bases; unmatched bases: 16. This CDR3 is built from 15 residues. In germline, CDR1 is SQVTM, CDR2 ANQGSEA. This clonotype was sampled from a human donor in a cohort sampled during active COVID-19. The sequencing sample was made of peripheral blood. The gene calls are TRBV29-1 and TRBJ2-7; TRBD2 matches at 8 bases. CDR3 sequence reads: CSPRAGAKTTYEQYF. CDR3 nucleotide sequence: TGCAGCCCGCGAGCGGGGGCAAAAACGACGTACGAGCAGTACTTC.